These T cell receptor beta chains were read from a single sample in a study of blood T cells in healthy people across ages. TCRdb ran MiXCR on the 5' RACE reads and lists one entry per CDR3 protein. The sample lists 1.5 million to 2 million distinct CDR3 sequences; about two fifths were seen once. Sequencing was performed on blood. The receptors were sampled from a human donor in good health. CDR3s include the opening cysteine and the closing phenylalanine or tryptophan. D genes are given only for firm matches.

>TRBJ2-6|.|TRBV29-1
CSVVGNSGANVLTF
>TRBJ2-1|.|TRBV9
CASSVGERNEQFF
>TRBJ1-2|.|TRBV25-1
CASSEFTGSPRDYGYTF
>TRBJ2-7|TRBD1|TRBV13
CASSRRQGANEQYF
>TRBJ1-2|.|TRBV7-3
CGNILRDGYGYTF
>TRBJ1-6|.|TRBV9
CASSTEDRSSYNSPLHF
>TRBJ2-5|.|TRBV7-9
CASSFRGQGQETQYF
>TRBJ2-7|.|TRBV11-3
CASSPRRGRGSYEQYF
>TRBJ2-5|.|TRBV6-5
CASSSDAGLQETQYF
>TRBJ2-7|.|TRBV28
CASSPNGSGYLYEQYF
>TRBJ1-4|.|TRBV20-1
CSGSGSKRKGGNEKLFF
>TRBJ2-3|TRBD1|TRBV5-6
CASTGDGADTQYF
>TRBJ2-7|.|TRBV6-5
CATGGTTTYEQYF
>TRBJ1-1|.|TRBV20-1
CSARAPGTMAGSNTEAFF
>TRBJ2-7|TRBD1|TRBV6-2/TRBV6-3
CASRPYGQGISPYEQYF
>TRBJ2-3|TRBD2|TRBV20-1
CSAMGLAGTDTQYF
>TRBJ1-1|TRBD1|TRBV5-1
CASSSTGGRANTEAFF
>TRBJ1-2|TRBD1|TRBV20-1
CSATGQGFGYTF
>TRBJ2-3|.|TRBV6-5
CASNTWGGTQYF
>TRBJ2-1|.|TRBV7-2
CASSQNLGVGDNEQFF
>TRBJ1-6|TRBD1|TRBV20-1
CSAIRDRGDSPLHF
>TRBJ2-3|.|TRBV5-5
CASSQTGAPSTDTQYF
>TRBJ1-1|TRBD1|TRBV10-3
CAASPLGDRGAEAFF
>TRBJ2-2|.|TRBV12-3/TRBV12-4
CASSPAALRGGLELFF
>TRBJ2-1|.|TRBV29-1
CSVVGGFEQFF
>TRBJ2-1|TRBD1|TRBV7-9
CASSPGQGYTNEQFF
>TRBJ2-7|.|TRBV7-2
CASSFARGSYGQYF
>TRBJ1-6|.|TRBV28
CASTFGTVNSPLHF
>TRBJ2-3|.|TRBV12-3/TRBV12-4
CASSPRVSPDTQYF
>TRBJ2-7|TRBD1|TRBV24-1
CATSDSGTASYEQYF
>TRBJ2-2|TRBD2|TRBV4-3
CASSHDGGTGELFF
>TRBJ2-7|TRBD1|TRBV28
CASRTRGKGQGFYEQYF
>TRBJ2-1|.|TRBV6-2/TRBV6-3
CASFDPTGMHEQFF
>TRBJ2-3|.|TRBV12-3/TRBV12-4
CASRSLSTDTQYF
>TRBJ1-2|.|TRBV28
CASSPLGGSLYGYTF
>TRBJ2-4|TRBD2|TRBV7-9
CASSISSGDAKNIQYF
>TRBJ1-1|TRBD1|TRBV18
CASSPGAGGVENTVAEAFF
>TRBJ1-2|.|TRBV7-2
CASSLGQAYSYGYTF
>TRBJ2-1|.|TRBV20-1
CSAGADGRKNEQFF
>TRBJ1-2|TRBD1|TRBV28
CASSFQGARGYTF
>TRBJ1-5|.|TRBV15
CATSRDFDAQQPQHF
>TRBJ2-1|TRBD1|TRBV20-1
CSAWDRVFYNEQFF
>.|.|TRBV15
CATSTYLAAKETQYF
>TRBJ2-6|.|TRBV20-1
CSASPAGANVLTF
>TRBJ1-2|TRBD1|TRBV20-1
CSAHTQGMAYGYTF
>TRBJ2-5|.|TRBV7-2
CASSFQQGQETQYF
>TRBJ1-2|.|TRBV7-8
CASSPRRDLYGYTF
>TRBJ2-1|.|TRBV10-3
CAISEFKRTAGSYNEQFF